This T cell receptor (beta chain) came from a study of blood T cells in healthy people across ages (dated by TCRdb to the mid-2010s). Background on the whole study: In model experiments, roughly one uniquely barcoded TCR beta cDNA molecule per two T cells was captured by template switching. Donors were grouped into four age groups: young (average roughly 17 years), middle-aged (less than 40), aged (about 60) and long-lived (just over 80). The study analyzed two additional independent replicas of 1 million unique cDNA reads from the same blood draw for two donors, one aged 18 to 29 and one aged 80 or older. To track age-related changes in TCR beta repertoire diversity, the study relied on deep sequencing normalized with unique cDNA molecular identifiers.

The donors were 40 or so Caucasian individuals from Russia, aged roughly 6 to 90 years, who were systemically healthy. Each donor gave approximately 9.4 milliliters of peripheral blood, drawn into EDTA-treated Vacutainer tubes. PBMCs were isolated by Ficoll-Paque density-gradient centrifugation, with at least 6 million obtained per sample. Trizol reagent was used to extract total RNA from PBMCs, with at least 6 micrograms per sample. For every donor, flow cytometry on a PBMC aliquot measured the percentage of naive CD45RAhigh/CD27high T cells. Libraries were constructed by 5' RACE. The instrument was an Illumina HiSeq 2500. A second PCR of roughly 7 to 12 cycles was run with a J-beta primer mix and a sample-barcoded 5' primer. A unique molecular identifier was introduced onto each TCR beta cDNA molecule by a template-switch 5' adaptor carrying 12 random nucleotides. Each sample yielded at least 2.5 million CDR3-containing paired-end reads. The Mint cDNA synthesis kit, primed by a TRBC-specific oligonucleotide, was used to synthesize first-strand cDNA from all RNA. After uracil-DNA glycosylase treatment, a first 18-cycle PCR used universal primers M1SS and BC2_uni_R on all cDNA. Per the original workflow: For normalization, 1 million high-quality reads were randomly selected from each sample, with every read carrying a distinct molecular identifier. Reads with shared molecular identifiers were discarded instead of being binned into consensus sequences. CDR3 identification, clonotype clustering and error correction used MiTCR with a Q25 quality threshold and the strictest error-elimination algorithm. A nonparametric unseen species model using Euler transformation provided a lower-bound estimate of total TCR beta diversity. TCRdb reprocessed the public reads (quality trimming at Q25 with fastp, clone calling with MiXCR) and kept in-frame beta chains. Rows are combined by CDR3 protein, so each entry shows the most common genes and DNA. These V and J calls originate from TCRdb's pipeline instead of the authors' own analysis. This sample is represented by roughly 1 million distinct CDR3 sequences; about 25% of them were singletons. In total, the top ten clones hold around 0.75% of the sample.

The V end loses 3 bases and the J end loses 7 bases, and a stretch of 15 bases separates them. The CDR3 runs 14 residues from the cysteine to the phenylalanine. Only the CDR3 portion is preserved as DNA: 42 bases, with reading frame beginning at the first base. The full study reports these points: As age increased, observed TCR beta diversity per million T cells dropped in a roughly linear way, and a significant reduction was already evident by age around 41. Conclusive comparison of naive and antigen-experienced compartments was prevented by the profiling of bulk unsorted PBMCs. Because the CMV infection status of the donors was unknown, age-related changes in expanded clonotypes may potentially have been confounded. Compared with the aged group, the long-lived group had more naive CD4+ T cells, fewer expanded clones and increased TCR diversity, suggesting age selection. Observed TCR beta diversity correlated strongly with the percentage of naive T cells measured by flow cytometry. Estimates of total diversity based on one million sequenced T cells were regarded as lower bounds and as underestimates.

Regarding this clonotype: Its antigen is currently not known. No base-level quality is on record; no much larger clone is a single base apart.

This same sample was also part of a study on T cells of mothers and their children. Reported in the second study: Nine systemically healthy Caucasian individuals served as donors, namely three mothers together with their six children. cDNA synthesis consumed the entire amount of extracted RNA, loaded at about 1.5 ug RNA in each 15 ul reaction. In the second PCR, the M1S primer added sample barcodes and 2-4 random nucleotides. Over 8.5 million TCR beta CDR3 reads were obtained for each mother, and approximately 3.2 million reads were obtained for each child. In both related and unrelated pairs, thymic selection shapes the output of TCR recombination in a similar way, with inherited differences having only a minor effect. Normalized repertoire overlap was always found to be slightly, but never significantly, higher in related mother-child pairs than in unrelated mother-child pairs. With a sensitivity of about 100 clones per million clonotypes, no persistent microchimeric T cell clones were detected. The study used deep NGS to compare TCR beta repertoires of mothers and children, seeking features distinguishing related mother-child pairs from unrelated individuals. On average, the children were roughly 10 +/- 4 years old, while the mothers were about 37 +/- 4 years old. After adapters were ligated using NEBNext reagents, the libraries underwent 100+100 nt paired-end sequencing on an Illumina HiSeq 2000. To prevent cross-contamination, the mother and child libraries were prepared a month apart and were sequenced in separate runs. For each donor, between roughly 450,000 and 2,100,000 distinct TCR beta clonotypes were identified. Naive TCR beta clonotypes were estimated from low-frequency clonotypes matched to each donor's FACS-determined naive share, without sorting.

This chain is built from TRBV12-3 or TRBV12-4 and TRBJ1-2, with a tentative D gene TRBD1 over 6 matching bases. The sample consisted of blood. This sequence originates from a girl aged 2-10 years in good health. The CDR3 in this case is CASSFASGGLGYTF. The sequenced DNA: TGTGCCAGCAGTTTTGCCTCCGGGGGGCTTGGCTACACCTTC.